This T cell receptor beta chain derives from a study of T cell responses to AZD1222 COVID-19 vaccine. Study-wide results and caveats: Two AZD1222 doses significantly raised spike-specific TCR breadth and depth over controls. Reportedly, close to half of spike-specific TCRs are directed against unmutated variant regions.

V lost 0 bases and J lost 9, with 15 bases in between. Germline CDR1 LGHNA, CDR2 YNFKEQ. This CDR3 contains 16 residues. Data came from immunoSEQ multiplex PCR; TCRdb stores just in-frame clones and leaves some out. Of about 88,000 clones in the sample, around 91% are singletons; the top ten hold 4% to 6%. As regards this clone: Its antigen is currently unknown.

Sequences were derived from peripheral blood, sampled on day 0 of MenACWY control vaccination. The V and J genes are TRBV4-2 and TRBJ1-6, with D perhaps matching TRBD1 (6 bases). The sequence came from an adult in good health. CDR3: CASSQDHQGNGSPLHF. CDR3 DNA: TGTGCCAGCAGCCAAGATCATCAGGGGAATGGTTCACCCCTCCACTTT.